The 12 T cell receptor beta chains below come from one sample, sequenced in a study of cytomegalovirus exposure and HLA in healthy donors. The PCR contained 60 Vbeta and 13 Jbeta primers. Profiling relied on immunoSEQ multiplex PCR, and the TCRdb table lists in-frame clones only, not all of them. The listing contains 40,000 to 45,000 clones. The sample consisted of PBMCs. The receptor set was obtained from a man aged 25 to 40 in good health and CMV-seronegative.

The chain combines TRBV7-2 with TRBJ2-5; 9 bases are shared with TRBD2. The V gene end was trimmed by 1 base and the J gene end by 5 bases; junction bases not matched to a gene: 5. Germline CDR1 is SGHTA and CDR2 is FQGNSA. This CDR3 has 15 residues. Written as DNA, the CDR3 is TGTGCCAGCAGCTTAGGCGGGGGGGCCGTGGAGACCCAGTACTTC. This gives the protein CASSLGGGAVETQYF.

The chain has TRBV5-1 and TRBJ2-3; weak D call: TRBD1 (6 bases). Germline V gene sequence: CDR1 SGHRS, CDR2 YFSETQ. The ends were cut back, 5 bases at V and 4 bases at J, with 11 bases in the middle. The CDR3 is 13 amino acids. This CDR3 is CASRHNRADTQYF. The CDR3 DNA reads TGCGCCAGCAGGCACAACAGGGCAGATACGCAGTATTTT. The complete variable domain, with remaining parts taken from reference TRBV5-1 and TRBJ2-3, reads KAGVTQTPRYLIKTRGQQVTLSCSPISGHRSVSWYQQTPGQGLQFLFEYFSETQRNKGNFPGRFSGRQFSNSRSEMNVSTLELGDSALYLCASRHNRADTQYFGPGTRLTVL.

This chain connects TRBV9 to TRBJ2-5, with 9 bases lining up with TRBD2. The tail of the sequence fits TRBJ2-7 better, so the J call may be wrong. The CDR3 contains 18 residues. Per the germline V gene, CDR1 is SGDLS and CDR2 is YYNGEE. CDR3 bases: TGTGCCAGCAGCGTAGAAGGGTTGGGTGCTAGCGGGGCCTACGAGCAGTACTTC. This encodes CASSVEGLGASGAYEQYF.

The chain carries TRBV30 and TRBJ1-1, with D perhaps matching TRBD1 (5 bases). Germline CDR1 reads GTSNPN; CDR2 reads SVGIG (reference sequence). This CDR3 spans 18 amino acids. V lost 4 bases, J lost 3 bases, and 27 bases lay in between. The CDR3 reads CAWTTEGPYPWVHTEAFF. The CDR3 region has the DNA TGTGCCTGGACCACGGAGGGACCTTATCCGTGGGTTCACACTGAAGCTTTCTTT.

CDR3 region: CASSITSGSSYF. The CDR3 DNA is TGTGCCAGCAGTATTACTAGCGGGAGCTCGTACTTC. The chain combines TRBV14 with TRBJ2-7, with 11 bases lining up with TRBD2. Germline V gene lookup returns CDR1 SGHDN and CDR2 FVKESK. The CDR3 is 12 residues long. The V segment lost 6 bases and the J segment 12 bases; nucleotides outside the gene matches: 7.

The V and J genes are TRBV30 and TRBJ2-2; 9 positions agree with TRBD1. V was clipped by 6 bases and J by 3 bases; unmatched bases: 8. The CDR3 loop spans 15 amino acids. Germline CDR1 reads GTSNPN; CDR2 reads SVGIG (reference sequence). DNA of the CDR3: TGTGCCTGCCTCTCCGGGACAGGGTACACCGGGGAGCTGTTTTTT. Its protein product is CACLSGTGYTGELFF.

The rearrangement joins TRBV30 to TRBJ2-4, with D maybe TRBD2 (5 bases). The germline V and J ends were trimmed by 2 bases and 6 bases, with 8 bases remaining between them. The CDR3 is made up of 12 amino acids. Germline values: CDR1 GTSNPN, CDR2 SVGIG (reference sequence). This CDR3 reads CAWSRRLNIQYF. The CDR3 DNA reads as TGTGCCTGGAGTAGGAGGTTAAACATTCAGTACTTC.

The gene calls are TRBV9 and TRBJ1-3; D uncertain. CDR3 length: 12 amino acids. Germline CDR1 reads SGDLS; CDR2 reads YYNGEE. V was clipped by 10 bases and J by 0 bases, with 8 bases between them. CDR3 protein: CASRSSGNTIYF. CDR3 DNA sequence: TGTGCCTCTAGGAGCTCTGGAAACACCATATATTTT.

The J gene is TRBJ1-5, the V gene TRBV27, with 7 bases aligning to TRBD1. The CDR3 runs to 15 residues. Germline CDR1 reads MNHEY; CDR2 reads SMNVEV (reference sequence). V shed 2 bases, J shed 1 base, and the junction held 2 bases outside the gene matches. The CDR3 reads CASSLGTASNQPQHF. The CDR3 region has the DNA TGTGCCAGCAGTTTAGGGACAGCCAGCAATCAGCCCCAGCATTTT.

This clone shows up as medium-sized by frequency. The J gene is TRBJ1-2, the V gene TRBV5-1; weak D call: TRBD1 (5 bases). V lost 0 bases and J 7 bases, leaving 16 bases between the germline ends. The V gene's germline CDR1 is SGHRS and CDR2 YFSETQ. There are 15 residues in the CDR3. The CDR3 DNA sequence: TGCGCCAGCAGCTTGGGAACAGGTTTCGTGATTGGCTACACCTTC. Translated: CASSLGTGFVIGYTF.

The V and J genes are TRBV5-1 and TRBJ1-1; possibly TRBD1 for D (5 bases). The germline CDR1 and CDR2 sequences are SGHRS and YFSETQ. V gave up 0 bases and J gave up 5 bases, with 11 bases separating them. This CDR3 contains 14 residues. The CDR3 nucleotides are TGCGCCAGCAGCTTGGCCCAGGGCTGGACTGAAGCTTTCTTT. Translated, it gives CASSLAQGWTEAFF.

The rearrangement joins TRBV27 to TRBJ1-1; 8 bases agree with TRBD1. The CDR3 length is 15 residues. Germline loops: CDR1 MNHEY, CDR2 SMNVEV (reference sequence). The V and J ends lost 7 bases and 5 bases, in that order; junction bases with no gene match: 12. CDR3 amino acids: CASKVGQGSFTEAFF. The CDR3 DNA reads as TGTGCCAGCAAGGTAGGACAGGGAAGTTTTACTGAAGCTTTCTTT.